The following is a T cell receptor (beta chain) sequence with its context. These data are taken from a study of CD8 T cells in Susac syndrome. Random-hexamer reverse transcription was applied to roughly 0.45 to 1 ug RNA. TCR beta CDR3 was amplified by immunoSEQ covering 54 Vbeta and 13 Jbeta. TCRdb fed the immunoSEQ multiplex PCR reads into MiXCR, producing one record per CDR3 protein. The table has 100,000 to 150,000 distinct CDR3 sequences, approximately 96% seen once. Controls matched for age and sex were healthy donors. V lost 8 bases and J lost 0, with 14 bases in between. Per germline, CDR1 MNHEY and CDR2 SMNVEV (reference sequence). The CDR3 covers 15 residues.

The specimen was CD4+ T cells from PBMCs. The chain uses TRBV27 and TRBJ1-5, with a possible D match to TRBD1 (5 bases). This TCR was recovered from a human donor in good health. The CDR3 DNA is TGTGCCAGCGGGGCTGGGGGGTATAGCAATCAGCCCCAGCATTTT. Amino acid sequence: CASGAGGYSNQPQHF.